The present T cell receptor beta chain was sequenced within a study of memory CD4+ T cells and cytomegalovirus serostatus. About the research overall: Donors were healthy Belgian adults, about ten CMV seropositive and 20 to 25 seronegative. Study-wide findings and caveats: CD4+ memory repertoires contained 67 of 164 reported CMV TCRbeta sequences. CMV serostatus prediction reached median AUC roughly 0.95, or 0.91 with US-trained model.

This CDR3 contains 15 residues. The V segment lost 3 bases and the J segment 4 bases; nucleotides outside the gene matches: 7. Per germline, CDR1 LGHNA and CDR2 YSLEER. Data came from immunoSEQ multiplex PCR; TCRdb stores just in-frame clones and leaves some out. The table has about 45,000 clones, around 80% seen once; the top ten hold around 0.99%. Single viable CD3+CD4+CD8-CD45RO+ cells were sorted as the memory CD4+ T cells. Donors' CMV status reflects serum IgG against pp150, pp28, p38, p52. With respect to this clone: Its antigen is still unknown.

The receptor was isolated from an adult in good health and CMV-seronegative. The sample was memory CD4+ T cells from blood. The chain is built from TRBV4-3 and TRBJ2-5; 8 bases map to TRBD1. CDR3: CASSHDQGAGETQYF. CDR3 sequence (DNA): TGCGCCAGCAGCCACGACCAGGGGGCTGGAGAGACCCAGTACTTC.